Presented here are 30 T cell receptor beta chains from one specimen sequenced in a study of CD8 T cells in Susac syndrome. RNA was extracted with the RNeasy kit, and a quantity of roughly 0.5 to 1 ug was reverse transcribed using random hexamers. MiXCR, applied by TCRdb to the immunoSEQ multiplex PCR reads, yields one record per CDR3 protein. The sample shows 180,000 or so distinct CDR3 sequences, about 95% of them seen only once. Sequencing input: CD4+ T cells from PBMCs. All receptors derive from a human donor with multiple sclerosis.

CDR3 protein: CASSLGSPRDEQYF. The CDR3 DNA is TGCGCCAGCAGCTTGGGGAGCCCCAGGGACGAGCAGTACTTC. The chain employs TRBV5-1 and TRBJ2-7, with D possibly TRBD1 on 5 matching bases. The CDR3 length is 14 residues. The V and J ends lost 0 bases and 5 bases respectively, with 12 bases between them. Germline loops: CDR1 SGHRS, CDR2 YFSETQ.

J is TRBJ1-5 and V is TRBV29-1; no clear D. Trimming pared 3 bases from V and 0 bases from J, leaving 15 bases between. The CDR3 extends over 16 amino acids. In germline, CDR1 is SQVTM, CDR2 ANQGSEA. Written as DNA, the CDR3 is TGCAGCGTTGATTCATGGTCACCCCCTAGCAATCAGCCCCAGCATTTT. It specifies CSVDSWSPPSNQPQHF.

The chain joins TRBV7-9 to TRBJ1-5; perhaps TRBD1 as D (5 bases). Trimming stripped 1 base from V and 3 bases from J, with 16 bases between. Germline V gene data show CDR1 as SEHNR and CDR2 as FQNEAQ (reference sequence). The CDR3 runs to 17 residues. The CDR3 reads CASSLVQGYVPNQPQHF. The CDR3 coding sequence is TGTGCCAGCAGCTTAGTGCAGGGCTACGTCCCCAATCAGCCCCAGCATTTT. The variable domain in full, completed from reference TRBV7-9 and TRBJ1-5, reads DTGVSQNPRHKITKRGQNVTFRCDPISEHNRLYWYRQTLGQGPEFLTYFQNEAQLEKSRLLSDRFSAERPKGSFSTLEIQRTEQGDSAMYLCASSLVQGYVPNQPQHFGDGTRLSIL.

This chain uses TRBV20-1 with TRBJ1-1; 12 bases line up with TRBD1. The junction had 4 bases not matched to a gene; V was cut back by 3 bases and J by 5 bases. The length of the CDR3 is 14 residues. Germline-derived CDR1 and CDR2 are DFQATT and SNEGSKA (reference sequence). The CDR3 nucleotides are TGCAGTGCTAGGGGACAGGGGGCAAGAACTGAAGCTTTCTTT. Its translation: CSARGQGARTEAFF.

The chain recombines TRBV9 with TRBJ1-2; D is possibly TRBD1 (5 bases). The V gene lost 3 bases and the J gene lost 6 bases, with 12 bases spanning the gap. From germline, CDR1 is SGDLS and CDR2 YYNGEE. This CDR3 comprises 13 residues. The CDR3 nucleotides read TGTGCCAGCAGCGCCCGGACAAACGATGGCTACACCTTC. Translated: CASSARTNDGYTF.

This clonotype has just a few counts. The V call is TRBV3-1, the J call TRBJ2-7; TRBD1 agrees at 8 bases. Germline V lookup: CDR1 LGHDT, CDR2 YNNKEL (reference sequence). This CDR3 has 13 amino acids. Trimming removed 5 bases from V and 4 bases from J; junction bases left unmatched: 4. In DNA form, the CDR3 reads TGTGCCAGCAGCGGGACAGGCTTTTACGAGCAGTACTTC. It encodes CASSGTGFYEQYF.

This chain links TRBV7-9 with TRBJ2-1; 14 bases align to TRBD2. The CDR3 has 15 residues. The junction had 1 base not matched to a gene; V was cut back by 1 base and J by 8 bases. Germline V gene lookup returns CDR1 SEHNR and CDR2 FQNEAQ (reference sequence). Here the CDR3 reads CASSLVGLAGDEQFF. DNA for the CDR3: TGTGCCAGCAGCTTAGTGGGACTAGCGGGAGATGAGCAGTTCTTC.

CDR3 region: CASPGQGPEAFF. CDR3 bases: TGTGCCTCTCCGGGGCAGGGGCCCGAAGCTTTCTTT. This chain uses TRBV30 with TRBJ1-1, with D maybe TRBD1 (6 bases). The CDR3 has 12 residues. Trimming removed 7 bases at V and 8 bases at J, with 17 bases between. CDR1 and CDR2 from the germline V gene are GTSNPN and SVGIG (reference sequence).

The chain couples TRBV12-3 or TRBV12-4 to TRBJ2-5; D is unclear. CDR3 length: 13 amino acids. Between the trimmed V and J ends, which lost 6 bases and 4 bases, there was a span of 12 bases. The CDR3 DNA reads TGTGCCAGCAGCCCCTCACGCGGAGAGACCCAGTACTTC. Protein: CASSPSRGETQYF.

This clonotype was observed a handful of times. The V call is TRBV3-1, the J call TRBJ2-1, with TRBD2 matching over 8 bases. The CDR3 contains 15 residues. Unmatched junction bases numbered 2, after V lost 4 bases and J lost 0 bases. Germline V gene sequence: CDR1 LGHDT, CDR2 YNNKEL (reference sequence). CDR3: CASSPSGSSYNEQFF. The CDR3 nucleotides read TGTGCCAGCAGCCCAAGCGGGAGCTCCTACAATGAGCAGTTCTTC.

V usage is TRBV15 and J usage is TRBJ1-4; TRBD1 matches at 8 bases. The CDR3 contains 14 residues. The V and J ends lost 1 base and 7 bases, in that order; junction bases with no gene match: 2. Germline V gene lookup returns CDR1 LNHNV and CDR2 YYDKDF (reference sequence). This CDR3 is CATSRGQGIEKLFF. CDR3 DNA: TGTGCCACCAGCAGAGGACAGGGGATTGAAAAACTGTTTTTT.

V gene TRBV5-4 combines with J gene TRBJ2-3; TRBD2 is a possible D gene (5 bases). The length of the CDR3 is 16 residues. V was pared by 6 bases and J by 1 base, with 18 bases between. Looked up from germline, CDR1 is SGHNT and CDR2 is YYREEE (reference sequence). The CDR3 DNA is TGTGCCAGCATCACTAAGAACGGGGTGGGCACAGATACGCAGTATTTT. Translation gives CASITKNGVGTDTQYF.

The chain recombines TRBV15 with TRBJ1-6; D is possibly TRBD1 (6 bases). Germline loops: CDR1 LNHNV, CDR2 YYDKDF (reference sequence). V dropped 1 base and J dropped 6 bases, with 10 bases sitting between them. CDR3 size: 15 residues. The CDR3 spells CATSRVNRANSPLHF. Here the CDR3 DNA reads TGTGCCACCAGCAGAGTGAACAGGGCTAATTCACCCCTCCACTTT.

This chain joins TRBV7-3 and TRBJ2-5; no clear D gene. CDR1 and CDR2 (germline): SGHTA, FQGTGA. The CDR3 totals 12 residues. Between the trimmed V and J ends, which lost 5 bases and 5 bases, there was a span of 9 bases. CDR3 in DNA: TGTGCCAGCAGCATAGGGTCGGAGACCCAGTACTTC. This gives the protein CASSIGSETQYF.

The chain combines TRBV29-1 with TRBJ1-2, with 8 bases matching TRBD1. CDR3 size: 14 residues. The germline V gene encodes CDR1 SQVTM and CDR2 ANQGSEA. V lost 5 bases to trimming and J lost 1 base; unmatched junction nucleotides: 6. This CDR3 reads CSVKRRGLNYGYTF. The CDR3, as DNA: TGCAGCGTTAAACGCAGGGGGCTTAACTATGGCTACACCTTC.

CDR3 in amino acids: CSAREFGQMNTEAFF. The CDR3, as DNA: TGCAGTGCTAGAGAATTTGGACAGATGAACACTGAAGCTTTCTTT. The chain employs TRBV20-1 and TRBJ1-1, with D possibly being TRBD1 (6 bases). The CDR3 runs to 15 residues. Per the germline V gene, CDR1 is DFQATT and CDR2 is SNEGSKA (reference sequence). Trimming took 0 bases from V and 0 from J, leaving 11 bases between them.

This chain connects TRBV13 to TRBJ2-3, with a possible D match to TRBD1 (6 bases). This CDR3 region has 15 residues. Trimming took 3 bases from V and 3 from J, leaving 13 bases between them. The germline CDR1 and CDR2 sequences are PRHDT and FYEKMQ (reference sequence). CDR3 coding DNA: TGTGCCAGCAGCTTGATGGACAGACCTACAGATACGCAGTATTTT. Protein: CASSLMDRPTDTQYF.

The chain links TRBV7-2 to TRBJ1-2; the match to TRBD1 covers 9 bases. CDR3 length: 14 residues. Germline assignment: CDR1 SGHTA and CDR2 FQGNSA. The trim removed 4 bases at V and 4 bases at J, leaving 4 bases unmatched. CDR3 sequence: CASSWGDRAYGYTF. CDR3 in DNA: TGTGCCAGCAGCTGGGGGGACAGGGCCTATGGCTACACCTTC.

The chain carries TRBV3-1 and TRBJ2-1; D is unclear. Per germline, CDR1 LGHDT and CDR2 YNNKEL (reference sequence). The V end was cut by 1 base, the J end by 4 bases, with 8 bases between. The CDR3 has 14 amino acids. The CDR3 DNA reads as TGTGCCAGCAGCCAAGTGCCCGAATACAATGAGCAGTTCTTC. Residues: CASSQVPEYNEQFF.

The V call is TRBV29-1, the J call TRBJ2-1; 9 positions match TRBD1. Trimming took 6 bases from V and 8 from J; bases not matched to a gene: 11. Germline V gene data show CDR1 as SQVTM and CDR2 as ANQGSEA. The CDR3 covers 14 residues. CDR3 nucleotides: TGCAGCGTGGGGGACAGGGTGCGATACGATGAGCAGTTCTTC. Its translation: CSVGDRVRYDEQFF.

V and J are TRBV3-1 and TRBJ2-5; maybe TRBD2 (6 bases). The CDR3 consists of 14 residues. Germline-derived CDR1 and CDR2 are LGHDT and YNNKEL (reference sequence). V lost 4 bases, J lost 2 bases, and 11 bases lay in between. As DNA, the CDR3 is TGTGCCAGCAGCCCCAGACTAGTGCAAGAGACCCAGTACTTC. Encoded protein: CASSPRLVQETQYF.

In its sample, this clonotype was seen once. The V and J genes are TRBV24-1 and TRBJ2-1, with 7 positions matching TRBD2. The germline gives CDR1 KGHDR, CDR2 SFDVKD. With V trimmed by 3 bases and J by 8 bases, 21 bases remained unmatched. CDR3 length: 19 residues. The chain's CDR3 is CATSDERLTGLGSKDEQFF. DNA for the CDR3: TGTGCCACCAGTGATGAGCGACTTACCGGACTAGGCTCTAAGGATGAGCAGTTCTTC.

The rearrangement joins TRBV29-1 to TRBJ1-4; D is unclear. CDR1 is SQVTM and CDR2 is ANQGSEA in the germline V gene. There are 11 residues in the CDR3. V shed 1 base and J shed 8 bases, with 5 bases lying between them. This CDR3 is CSVEGREKLFF. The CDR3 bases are TGCAGCGTTGAAGGGAGGGAAAAACTGTTTTTT.

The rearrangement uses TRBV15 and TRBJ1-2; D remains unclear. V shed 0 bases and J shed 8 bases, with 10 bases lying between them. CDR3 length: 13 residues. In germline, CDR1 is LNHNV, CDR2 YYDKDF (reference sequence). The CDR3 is CATSRDTTPGYTF. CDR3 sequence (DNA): TGTGCCACCAGCAGAGATACCACACCCGGCTACACCTTC.

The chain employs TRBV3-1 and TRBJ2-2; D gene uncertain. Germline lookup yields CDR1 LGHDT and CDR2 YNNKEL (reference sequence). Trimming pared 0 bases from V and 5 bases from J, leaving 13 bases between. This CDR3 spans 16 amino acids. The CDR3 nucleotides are TGTGCCAGCAGCCAAGATCCCCAACTATTGACCGGGGAGCTGTTTTTT. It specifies CASSQDPQLLTGELFF.

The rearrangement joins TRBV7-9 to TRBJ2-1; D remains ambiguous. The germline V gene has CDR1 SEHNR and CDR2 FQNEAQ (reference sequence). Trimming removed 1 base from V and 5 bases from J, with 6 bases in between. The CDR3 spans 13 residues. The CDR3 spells CASSLEQHNEQFF. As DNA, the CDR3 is TGTGCCAGCAGCTTAGAACAACACAATGAGCAGTTCTTC.

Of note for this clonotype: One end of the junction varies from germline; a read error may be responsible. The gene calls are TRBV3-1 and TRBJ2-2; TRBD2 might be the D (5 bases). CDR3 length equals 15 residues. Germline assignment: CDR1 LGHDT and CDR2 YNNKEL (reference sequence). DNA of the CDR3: TGTGCCAGCAGCCAAGATCTCGGGCCCCCGGGGATATTACTTTTT. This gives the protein CASSQDLGPPGILLF.

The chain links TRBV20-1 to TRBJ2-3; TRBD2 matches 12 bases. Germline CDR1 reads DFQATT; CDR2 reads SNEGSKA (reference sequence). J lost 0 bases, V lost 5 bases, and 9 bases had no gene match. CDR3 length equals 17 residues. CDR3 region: CSASGTSGWPSTDTQYF. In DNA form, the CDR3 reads TGCAGTGCTTCCGGGACTAGCGGGTGGCCTAGCACAGATACGCAGTATTTT.

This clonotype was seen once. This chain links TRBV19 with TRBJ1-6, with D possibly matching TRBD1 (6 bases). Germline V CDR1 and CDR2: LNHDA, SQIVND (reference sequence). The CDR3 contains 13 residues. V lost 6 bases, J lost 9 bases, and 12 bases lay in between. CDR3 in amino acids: CASSWDTTSPLHF. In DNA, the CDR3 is TGTGCCAGTAGCTGGGACACCACTTCACCCCTCCACTTT.

CDR3 residues: CASSSGLNTEAFF. The DNA for the CDR3 is TGTGCCAGCAGCTCCGGATTGAACACTGAAGCTTTCTTT. The chain combines TRBV7-3 with TRBJ1-1; no clear D. Germline V gene sequence: CDR1 SGHTA, CDR2 FQGTGA. V was pared by 4 bases and J by 0 bases, with 6 bases between. The CDR3 runs 13 residues.